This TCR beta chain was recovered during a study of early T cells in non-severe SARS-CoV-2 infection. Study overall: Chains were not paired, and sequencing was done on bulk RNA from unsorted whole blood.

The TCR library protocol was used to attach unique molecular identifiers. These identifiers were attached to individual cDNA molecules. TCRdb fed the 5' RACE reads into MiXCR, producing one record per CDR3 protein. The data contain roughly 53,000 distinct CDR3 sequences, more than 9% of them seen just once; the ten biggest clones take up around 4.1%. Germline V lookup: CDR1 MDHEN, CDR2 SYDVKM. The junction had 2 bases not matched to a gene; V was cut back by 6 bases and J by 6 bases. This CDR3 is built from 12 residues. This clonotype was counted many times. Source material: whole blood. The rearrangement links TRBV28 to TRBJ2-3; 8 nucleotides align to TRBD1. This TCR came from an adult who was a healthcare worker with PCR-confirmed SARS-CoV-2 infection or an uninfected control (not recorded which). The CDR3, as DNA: TGTGCCAGCAGACAGGGGGACGATACGCAGTATTTT. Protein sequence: CASRQGDDTQYF.